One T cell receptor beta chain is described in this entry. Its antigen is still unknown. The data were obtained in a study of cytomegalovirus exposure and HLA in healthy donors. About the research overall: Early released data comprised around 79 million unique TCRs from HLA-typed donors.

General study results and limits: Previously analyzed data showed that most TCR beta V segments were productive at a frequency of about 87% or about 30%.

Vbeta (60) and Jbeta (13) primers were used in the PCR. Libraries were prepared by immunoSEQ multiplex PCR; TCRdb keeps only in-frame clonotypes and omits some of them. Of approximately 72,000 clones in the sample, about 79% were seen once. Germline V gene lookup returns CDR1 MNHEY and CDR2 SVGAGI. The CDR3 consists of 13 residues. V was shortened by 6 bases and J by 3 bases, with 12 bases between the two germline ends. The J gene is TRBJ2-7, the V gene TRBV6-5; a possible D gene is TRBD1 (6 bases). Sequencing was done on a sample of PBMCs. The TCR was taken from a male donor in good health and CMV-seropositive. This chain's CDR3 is CASRVGTHYEQYF. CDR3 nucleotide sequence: TGTGCCAGCAGGGTAGGGACACACTACGAGCAGTACTTC.